This TCR beta chain is from a study of cytomegalovirus exposure and HLA in healthy donors. Whole-study findings and limits: Investigators reported 150 to 200 TCR beta chains as tied to cytomegalovirus. Specific recognition of CMV antigens was confirmed in vitro for a few chains (all CMV-associated). Subsequent analysis of the approximately 120 validation repertoires found a tendency for first-cohort TCR clusters to co-occur.

The length of the CDR3 is 15 residues. Trimming removed 0 bases at V and 0 bases at J, with 7 bases between. Germline loops: CDR1 SGDLS, CDR2 YYNGEE. The data were produced by immunoSEQ multiplex PCR, yet TCRdb's version contains in-frame clones alone and is incomplete. The sample carries around 300,000 clones, 65% to 90% recorded once. In this sample, this clone turned up once. Its target is unknown. The donors were members of the roughly 120-subject validation cohort (separate from the roughly 680-subject first cohort). The sequence derives from a woman between 18 and 29 years old in good health and CMV-seronegative. What was sequenced was PBMCs. The chain recombines TRBV9 with TRBJ2-1, with a possible D match to TRBD2 (6 bases). For the CDR3, the DNA is TGTGCCAGCAGCGTAGTCGGGAGCTCCTACAATGAGCAGTTCTTC. Protein: CASSVVGSSYNEQFF.